This is a list of T cell receptor beta chains from one sample in a study of blood T cell repertoires in COVID-19. Using immunoSEQ multiplex PCR, the repertoire was profiled, and TCRdb retains in-frame clones only, with some absent. The sample includes over 120,000 clones, approximately 80% of them seen just once. The source material was peripheral blood. These TCRs come from a human donor in a cohort sampled during active COVID-19. CDR3s include the opening cysteine and the closing phenylalanine or tryptophan. The D gene is left open where the match is weak. A clone size is listed for some rows: how often the clone was seen (once, few, many), or a class if it is expanded.

J: TRBJ1-1; D: NA; V: TRBV27; length: 15; size: once; CDR3: CASSFAGGFVGEAFF; DNA: TGTGCCAGCAGTTTTGCGGGGGGATTTGTCGGTGAAGCTTTCTTT
J: TRBJ2-3; D: TRBD2; V: TRBV29-1; length: 14; size: NA; CDR3: CSVTTSGVTDTQYF; DNA: TGCAGCGTGACAACTAGCGGGGTCACAGATACGCAGTATTTT
J: TRBJ2-3; D: TRBD2; V: TRBV4-1; length: 16; size: NA; CDR3: CASSQQTSGPTDTQYF; DNA: TGCGCCAGCAGCCAACAGACTAGCGGTCCCACAGATACGCAGTATTTT
J: TRBJ1-5; D: NA; V: TRBV19; length: 17; size: NA; CDR3: CASSIMGDTRSNQPQHF; DNA: TGTGCCAGTAGTATAATGGGGGACACTCGTAGCAATCAGCCCCAGCATTTT
J: TRBJ2-6; D: TRBD1; V: TRBV7-6; length: 17; size: NA; CDR3: CASSLLRGHSGANVLTF; DNA: TGTGCCAGCAGCCTGTTGAGGGGGCACTCTGGGGCCAACGTCCTGACTTTC
J: TRBJ2-3; D: NA; V: TRBV11-3; length: 15; size: NA; CDR3: CASSFEAARTDTQYF; DNA: TGTGCCAGCAGCTTCGAGGCAGCACGCACAGATACGCAGTATTTT
J: TRBJ2-2; D: NA; V: TRBV5-4; length: 16; size: NA; CDR3: CASSFGAGTNTGELFF; DNA: TGTGCCAGCAGCTTTGGAGCAGGGACGAACACCGGGGAGCTGTTTTTT
J: TRBJ2-5; D: NA; V: TRBV7-7; length: 14; size: once; CDR3: CASSPNAEGRTQYF; DNA: TGTGCTAGCAGCCCTAATGCGGAGGGGAGAACCCAGTACTTC
J: TRBJ2-1; D: TRBD2; V: TRBV5-4; length: 14; size: NA; CDR3: CASSLAGGRNEQFF; DNA: TGTGCCAGCAGCTTGGCGGGAGGGAGGAATGAGCAGTTCTTC
J: TRBJ2-2; D: NA; V: TRBV9; length: 16; size: few; CDR3: CASSVAPTANTGELFF; DNA: TGTGCCAGCAGCGTAGCACCAACGGCGAACACCGGGGAGCTGTTTTTT
J: TRBJ2-2; D: NA; V: TRBV11-3; length: 14; size: NA; CDR3: CASSLDYSTGELFF; DNA: TGTGCCAGCAGCTTAGATTATAGCACCGGGGAGCTGTTTTTT
J: TRBJ1-2; D: NA; V: TRBV12-3/TRBV12-4; length: 13; size: NA; CDR3: CASSLVANYGYTF; DNA: TGTGCCAGCAGTTTAGTCGCTAACTATGGCTACACCTTC
J: TRBJ2-3; D: NA; V: TRBV12-3/TRBV12-4; length: 13; size: NA; CDR3: CASNILGTDTQYF; DNA: TGTGCCAGCAACATCCTCGGGACAGATACGCAGTATTTT
J: TRBJ2-6; D: NA; V: TRBV7-2; length: 16; size: few; CDR3: CASSLLGGAGANVLTF; DNA: TGTGCCAGCAGCTTACTGGGGGGAGCTGGGGCCAACGTCCTGACTTTC
J: TRBJ1-2; D: NA; V: TRBV30; length: 12; size: NA; CDR3: CAWILGAEGYTF; DNA: TGTGCCTGGATTCTGGGGGCGGAGGGCTACACCTTC
J: TRBJ2-1; D: TRBD1; V: TRBV7-2; length: 16; size: NA; CDR3: CASSFSGTGDYNEQFF; DNA: TGTGCCAGCAGCTTCTCCGGGACAGGGGACTACAATGAGCAGTTCTTC
J: TRBJ1-6; D: NA; V: TRBV27; length: 14; size: NA; CDR3: CASAARGFGSPLHF; DNA: TGTGCCAGCGCAGCGAGGGGGTTCGGTTCACCCCTCCACTTT
J: TRBJ2-1; D: NA; V: TRBV21-1; length: 17; size: NA; CDR3: CASSKHEGLAESNEQFF; DNA: TGTGCCAGCAGCAAACATGAGGGACTAGCGGAAAGCAATGAGCAGTTCTTC
J: TRBJ1-3; D: NA; V: TRBV20-1; length: 11; size: NA; CDR3: CSASAPNTIYF; DNA: TGCAGTGCTAGTGCCCCTAACACCATATATTTT
J: TRBJ2-2; D: NA; V: TRBV11-2; length: 14; size: NA; CDR3: CASSPDRNTGELFF; DNA: TGTGCCAGCAGCCCAGACAGGAACACCGGGGAGCTGTTTTTT
J: TRBJ1-1; D: TRBD1; V: TRBV10-3; length: 15; size: NA; CDR3: CAIMGQGQRNTEAFF; DNA: TGTGCCATCATGGGACAGGGTCAGAGGAACACTGAAGCTTTCTTT
J: TRBJ2-2; D: NA; V: TRBV6-4; length: 13; size: NA; CDR3: CASSARVAGELFF; DNA: TGTGCCAGCAGTGCGAGGGTTGCCGGGGAGCTGTTTTTT
J: TRBJ2-5; D: TRBD1; V: TRBV18; length: 15; size: NA; CDR3: CASSLWDSSQETQYF; DNA: TGTGCCAGCTCACTTTGGGACAGCTCTCAAGAGACCCAGTACTTC
J: TRBJ1-6; D: NA; V: TRBV4-3; length: 14; size: NA; CDR3: CASSEGGGRSPLHF; DNA: TGCGCCAGCAGCGAAGGGGGGGGGCGGTCACCCCTCCACTTT
J: TRBJ1-4; D: NA; V: TRBV6-2/TRBV6-3; length: 15; size: few; CDR3: CASSYSGEVNEKLFF; DNA: TGTGCCAGCAGTTACTCGGGGGAGGTTAATGAAAAACTGTTTTTT
J: TRBJ1-1; D: TRBD1; V: TRBV2; length: 15; size: NA; CDR3: CAIPWGDSMNTEAFF; DNA: TGTGCCATTCCCTGGGGGGACAGCATGAACACTGAAGCTTTCTTT
J: TRBJ2-3; D: TRBD2; V: TRBV3-1/TRBV3-2; length: 15; size: NA; CDR3: CASSTGTSGSDTQYF; DNA: TGTGCCAGCAGCACCGGGACTAGCGGTTCAGATACGCAGTATTTT
J: TRBJ1-5; D: NA; V: TRBV5-8; length: 15; size: NA; CDR3: CASTRGLGAAQPQHF; DNA: TGTGCCAGCACCCGGGGTCTGGGGGCTGCGCAGCCCCAGCATTTT
J: TRBJ1-2; D: TRBD1; V: TRBV27; length: 14; size: NA; CDR3: CASSLWATGSGYTF; DNA: TGTGCCAGCAGTCTTTGGGCGACAGGGTCTGGCTACACCTTC
J: TRBJ2-1; D: NA; V: TRBV7-6; length: 13; size: NA; CDR3: CASSLGAHNEQFF; DNA: TGTGCCAGCAGCTTAGGGGCCCACAATGAGCAGTTCTTC
J: TRBJ2-1; D: TRBD2; V: TRBV7-9; length: 15; size: NA; CDR3: CASSLVLAGSNEQFF; DNA: TGTGCCAGCAGCTTAGTTCTAGCGGGAAGTAATGAGCAGTTCTTC
J: TRBJ2-3; D: TRBD2; V: TRBV4-2; length: 16; size: NA; CDR3: CASSQEGLANSYTQYF; DNA: TGTGCCAGCAGCCAGGAAGGACTAGCGAATTCCTATACGCAGTATTTT
J: TRBJ1-5; D: TRBD1; V: TRBV7-2; length: 17; size: NA; CDR3: CASSLRTGESTNQPQHF; DNA: TGTGCCAGCAGCTTAAGGACAGGGGAGAGTACCAATCAGCCCCAGCATTTT
J: TRBJ2-2; D: TRBD2; V: TRBV5-1; length: 16; size: NA; CDR3: CASSLGRGANTGELFF; DNA: TGCGCCAGCAGCTTAGGTCGGGGGGCGAACACCGGGGAGCTGTTTTTT
J: TRBJ1-1; D: TRBD1; V: TRBV15; length: 16; size: NA; CDR3: CATSRFAGQGDTEAFF; DNA: TGTGCCACCAGCAGATTCGCCGGACAGGGAGATACTGAAGCTTTCTTT
J: TRBJ2-1; D: NA; V: TRBV29-1; length: 13; size: NA; CDR3: CSVDRTAYNEQFF; DNA: TGCAGCGTTGACAGGACAGCTTACAATGAGCAGTTCTTC
J: TRBJ1-5; D: NA; V: TRBV10-3; length: 13; size: NA; CDR3: CAIRRESNQPQHF; DNA: TGTGCCATCAGACGGGAAAGCAATCAGCCCCAGCATTTT
J: TRBJ2-1; D: TRBD1; V: TRBV5-4; length: 16; size: few; CDR3: CASSPNDRGGHNEQFF; DNA: TGTGCCAGCAGTCCCAACGACAGGGGTGGACACAATGAGCAGTTCTTC
J: TRBJ1-2; D: TRBD1; V: TRBV18; length: 13; size: few; CDR3: CASSPGTVDGYTF; DNA: TGTGCCAGCTCCCCCGGGACAGTTGACGGCTACACCTTC
J: TRBJ2-5; D: NA; V: TRBV3-1/TRBV3-2; length: 14; size: NA; CDR3: CASSQNLVGETQYF; DNA: TGTGCCAGCAGCCAAAATCTAGTGGGAGAGACCCAGTACTTC
J: TRBJ2-3; D: NA; V: TRBV4-2; length: 15; size: NA; CDR3: CASSQEAITTDTQYF; DNA: TGTGCCAGCAGCCAAGAAGCCATAACGACAGATACGCAGTATTTT
J: TRBJ1-1; D: NA; V: TRBV24-1; length: 11; size: NA; CDR3: CATSDLGSWLF; DNA: TGTGCCACCAGTGATCTAGGTAGCTGGCTTTTT
J: TRBJ2-3; D: NA; V: TRBV2; length: 14; size: once; CDR3: CASSKTSPTDTQYF; DNA: TGTGCCAGCAGTAAGACTAGTCCCACAGATACGCAGTATTTT